This T cell receptor beta chain was recovered during a study of cytomegalovirus exposure and HLA in healthy donors. Study-level points and caveats: Relative to the 666-donor mean, N-insertions were reportedly fewer in an Asian-associated ancestry cluster in a later analysis.

Germline-derived CDR1 and CDR2 are SEHNR and FQNEAQ (reference sequence). The CDR3 covers 13 residues. The V end lost 10 bases, the J end lost 0 bases, and 10 bases lay between the germline ends. With regard to this clone: Antigen specificity is unknown.

The PCR was carried out with 60 Vbeta primers and 13 Jbeta primers. Using immunoSEQ multiplex PCR, the repertoire was profiled, and TCRdb retains in-frame clones only, with some absent. The sample holds roughly 150,000 clones; just under 80% are singletons and the top ten take about 4.5%. V and J are TRBV7-9 and TRBJ1-3; maybe TRBD1 (5 bases). The sample was PBMCs. The source is a man younger than 40 in good health. CDR3 residues: CATWGGSGNTIYF. The DNA of the CDR3 is TGTGCCACCTGGGGCGGCTCTGGAAACACCATATATTTT.